The 6 T cell receptor beta chains below all came from one sample that was sequenced in a study of cytomegalovirus exposure and HLA in healthy donors. With 60 Vbeta and 13 Jbeta primers, the PCR was carried out. TCRdb's table, derived via immunoSEQ multiplex PCR, lists solely in-frame clones and lacks some. Seen here are some 170,000 clones, more than 80% observed once, and the top ten hold 7%. Sample: PBMCs. The receptor set was obtained from a woman between 25 and 40 years old in good health and CMV-seropositive.

The CDR3 spells CASSDGLETQYF. The CDR3 DNA is TGTGCCAGCAGTGACGGACTAGAGACCCAGTACTTC. The rearrangement joins TRBV2 to TRBJ2-5; D possibly corresponds to TRBD2 (5 bases). Looked up from germline, CDR1 is SNHLY and CDR2 is FYNNEI. The CDR3 length is 12 residues. V lost 3 bases and J lost 4, with 6 bases in between.

The chain employs TRBV27 and TRBJ1-2; the D gene is possibly TRBD1 (6 bases). Germline CDR1 reads MNHEY; CDR2 reads SMNVEV (reference sequence). This CDR3 spans 13 amino acids. Trimming shortened V by 5 bases and J by 3 bases, and 10 bases separated the two germline ends. The CDR3 here is CASSTQGYYGYTF. The CDR3 coding sequence is TGTGCCAGCAGTACACAGGGTTACTATGGCTACACCTTC.

The table lists this clone with a count of one. The CDR3 does not end in the conserved phenylalanine or tryptophan, so this is likely a read error. This chain links TRBV27 with TRBJ1-2; D is unclear. V was pared by 4 bases and J by 0 bases, with 12 bases between. Germline V CDR1 and CDR2: MNHEY, SMNVEV (reference sequence). The CDR3 runs 15 residues. Here the CDR3 reads CASSSDFRANYGYTL. CDR3 bases: TGTGCCAGCAGTTCGGACTTCCGAGCTAACTATGGCTACACCCTC.

The rearrangement links TRBV13 to TRBJ1-2, with 8 bases lining up with TRBD1. There are 13 residues in the CDR3. Trimming removed 8 bases from V and 0 bases from J; junction bases left unmatched: 2. Germline V gene sequence: CDR1 PRHDT, CDR2 FYEKMQ (reference sequence). CDR3 nucleotides: TGTGCCAGCCGGACAGGGACTAACTATGGCTACACCTTC. Translating gives CASRTGTNYGYTF.

This clone was counted once. The rearrangement uses TRBV29-1 and TRBJ2-2; 9 bases are shared with TRBD1. With 0 bases clipped from V and 5 bases from J, the junction kept 13 bases outside the gene matches. There are 18 residues in the CDR3. CDR1 is SQVTM, CDR2 ANQGSEA, per germline. The CDR3 reads CSVEDHTGGVGKTGELFF. The CDR3 DNA reads TGCAGCGTTGAAGACCATACAGGGGGCGTGGGAAAAACCGGGGAGCTGTTTTTT.

The chain joins TRBV7-6 to TRBJ2-7; tentative D call: TRBD2 (5 bases). The ends were cut back, 5 bases at V and 4 bases at J, with 9 bases in the middle. CDR3 length: 12 residues. Germline lookup yields CDR1 SGHVS and CDR2 FNYEAQ. As DNA, the CDR3 is TGTGCCAGCAGCCTCACGGGGTACGAGCAGTACTTC. Its protein is CASSLTGYEQYF.